This T cell receptor beta chain was identified in a study of T cell repertoires in cytomegalovirus infection. Study details: The study used recently identified HLA-C-restricted and well-studied HLA-B-restricted CMV epitopes. A matching HLA type, together with CMV infection, was signaled by public TCR beta signatures. General study points: What dominated the ex vivo response were HLA-C-restricted CMV-specific TCR beta clonotypes.

TCRdb called the reads again in MiXCR, with one record for every CDR3 protein. Of 45,000 to 60,000 distinct CDR3 sequences in the sample, more than 15% were seen once. This clonotype was observed a few times. The antigen is not known. Trimming stripped 0 bases from V and 6 bases from J, with 21 bases between. The CDR3 covers 17 residues. The V gene's germline CDR1 is LGHNA and CDR2 YSLEER. The chain uses TRBV4-3 and TRBJ2-7; possibly TRBD1 for D (5 bases). The source material was CD8+ T cells from cultured PBMCs, sampled from culture after CMV antigen stimulation. This receptor was taken from a human donor in good health (CMV status not recorded). Some clones in this sample may be carry-over from other donors' samples. CDR3 nucleotides: TGCGCCAGCAGCCAAGATTTAACAGGCCGATCGTTTGTCGAGCAGTACTTC. Translating it yields CASSQDLTGRSFVEQYF.